This T cell receptor beta chain was identified in a study of cytomegalovirus exposure and HLA in healthy donors. Study as a whole: The use of the same platform for the approximately 130 validation repertoires and the approximately 670 first-cohort repertoires was reported by a later analysis.

The repertoire was sequenced with immunoSEQ multiplex PCR; TCRdb's copy has only in-frame clones and lacks some. The data show under 150,000 clones, with 80% to 90% seen just once and under 1.5% held by the top ten. This clone turned up a few times. Its antigen remains unknown. V lost 6 bases, J lost 4 bases, and 10 bases lay in between. The CDR3 is 13 residues long. Germline V gene lookup returns CDR1 MGHDK and CDR2 SYGVNS. Study-wide results and caveats: In vitro assays verified that three CMV-associated chains recognized CMV antigens specifically. The study flagged around 150 TCR beta chains as cytomegalovirus-associated. Rarity characterized most TCR sequences, yet some public TCRs appeared in many donors.

Sequences were obtained from PBMCs. The V call is TRBV25-1, the J call TRBJ1-5; tentative D call: TRBD1 (5 bases). The sequence derives from a woman between 25 and 40 years old in good health and CMV-seronegative. The CDR3 here is CASRRDLNQPQHF. The CDR3 DNA is TGTGCCAGCAGGAGGGACTTAAATCAGCCCCAGCATTTT.